This T cell receptor beta chain stems from a study of OX40 agonist ivuxolimab in advanced cancers. Study background: Patients in the trial were receiving intravenous ivuxolimab every 2 weeks, at doses of 0.01 to 10 mg/kg. Prior therapy, whether anti-PD-1, anti-PD-L1 or anti-CTLA-4, was allowed, and roughly 40% had some. Cancers in dose escalation were hepatocellular, melanoma, renal cell and head and neck. Findings and caveats of the study: More expanded clones were found, on average, in CD8+ than in CD4+ T cells.

The data were produced by immunoSEQ multiplex PCR, yet TCRdb's version contains in-frame clones alone and is incomplete. The sample contains approximately 41,000 clones, around four fifths of which appear only once. Details on this clone: Its specificity is unknown.

V dropped 2 bases and J dropped 3 bases, with 13 bases sitting between them. Germline lookup yields CDR1 KGHSH and CDR2 LQKENI. The CDR3 totals 15 residues. The source material was CD4+ or CD8+ T cells sorted from blood, sampled in a trial of the OX40 agonist ivuxolimab. This receptor was obtained from an adult with an advanced solid tumor such as melanoma, head and neck, liver or kidney cancer. The chain has TRBV18 and TRBJ1-1; the D is unclear. CDR3 in DNA: TGTGCCAGCTCACCAAATGCTCGCGGGCACACTGAAGCTTTCTTT. Translation: CASSPNARGHTEAFF.